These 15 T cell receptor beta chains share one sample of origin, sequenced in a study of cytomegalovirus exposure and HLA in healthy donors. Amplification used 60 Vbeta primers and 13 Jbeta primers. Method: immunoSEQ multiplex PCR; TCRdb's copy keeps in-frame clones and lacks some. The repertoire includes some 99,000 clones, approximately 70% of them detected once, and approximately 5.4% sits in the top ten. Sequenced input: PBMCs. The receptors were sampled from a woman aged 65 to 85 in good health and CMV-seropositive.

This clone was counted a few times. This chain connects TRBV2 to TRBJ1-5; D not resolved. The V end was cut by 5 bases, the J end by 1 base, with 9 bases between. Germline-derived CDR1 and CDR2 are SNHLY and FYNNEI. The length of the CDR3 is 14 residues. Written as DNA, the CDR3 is TGTGCCAGCAGTCACGACATCAGCAATCAGCCCCAGCATTTT. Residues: CASSHDISNQPQHF.

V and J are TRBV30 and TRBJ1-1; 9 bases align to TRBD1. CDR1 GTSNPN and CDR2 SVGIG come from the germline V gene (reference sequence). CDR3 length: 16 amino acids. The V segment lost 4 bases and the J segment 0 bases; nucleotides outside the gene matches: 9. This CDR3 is CAWTLWTGAMNTEAFF. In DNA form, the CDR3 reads TGTGCCTGGACTTTATGGACAGGGGCCATGAACACTGAAGCTTTCTTT.

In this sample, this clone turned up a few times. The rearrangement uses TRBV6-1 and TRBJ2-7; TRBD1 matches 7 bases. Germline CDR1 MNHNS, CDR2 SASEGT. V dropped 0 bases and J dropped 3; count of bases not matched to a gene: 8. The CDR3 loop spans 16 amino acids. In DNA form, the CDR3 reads TGTGCCAGCAGTGAAGCGCCCCGGGACAGCTACTACGAGCAGTACTTC. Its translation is CASSEAPRDSYYEQYF.

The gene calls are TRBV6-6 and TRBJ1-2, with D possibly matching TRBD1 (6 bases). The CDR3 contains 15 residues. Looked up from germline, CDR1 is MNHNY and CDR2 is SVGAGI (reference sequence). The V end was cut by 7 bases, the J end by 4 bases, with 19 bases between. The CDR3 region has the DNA TGTGCCAGCACCCCCAGGGGCAGGGCGGTCTATGGCTACACCTTC. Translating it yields CASTPRGRAVYGYTF.

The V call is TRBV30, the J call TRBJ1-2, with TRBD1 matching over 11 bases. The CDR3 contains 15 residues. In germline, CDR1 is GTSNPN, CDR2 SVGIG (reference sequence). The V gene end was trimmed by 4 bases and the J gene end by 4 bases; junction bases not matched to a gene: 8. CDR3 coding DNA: TGTGCCTGGACCCTCGGGACAGGGGGGAGCTATGGCTACACCTTC. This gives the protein CAWTLGTGGSYGYTF. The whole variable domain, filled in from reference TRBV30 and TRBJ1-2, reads SQTIHQWPATLVQPVGSPLSLECTVEGTSNPNLYWYRQAAGRGLQLLFYSVGIGQISSEVPQNLSASRPQDRQFILSSKKLLLSDSGFYLCAWTLGTGGSYGYTFGSGTRLTVV.

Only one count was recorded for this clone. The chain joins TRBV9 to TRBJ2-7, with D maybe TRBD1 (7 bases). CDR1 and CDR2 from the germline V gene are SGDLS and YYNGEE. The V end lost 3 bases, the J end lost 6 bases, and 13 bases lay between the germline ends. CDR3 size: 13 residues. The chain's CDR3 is CASSAYRGGEQYF. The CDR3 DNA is TGTGCCAGCAGCGCTTACAGGGGAGGCGAGCAGTACTTC.

CDR3 nucleotides: TGTGCCTGGAGTGTACGGGCGGGGGCGGGTGGCTACACCTTC. The encoded protein is CAWSVRAGAGGYTF. J is TRBJ1-2 and V is TRBV30; D possibly corresponds to TRBD1 (6 bases). Germline V gene sequence: CDR1 GTSNPN, CDR2 SVGIG (reference sequence). This CDR3 contains 14 residues. Between the trimmed V and J ends, which lost 0 bases and 7 bases, there was a span of 15 bases.

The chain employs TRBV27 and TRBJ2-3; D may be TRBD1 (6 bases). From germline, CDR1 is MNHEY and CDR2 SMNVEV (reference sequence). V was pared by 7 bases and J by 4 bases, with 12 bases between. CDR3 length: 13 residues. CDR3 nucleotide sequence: TGTGCCAGCAAGTGGGACATTTCAGATACGCAGTATTTT. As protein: CASKWDISDTQYF.

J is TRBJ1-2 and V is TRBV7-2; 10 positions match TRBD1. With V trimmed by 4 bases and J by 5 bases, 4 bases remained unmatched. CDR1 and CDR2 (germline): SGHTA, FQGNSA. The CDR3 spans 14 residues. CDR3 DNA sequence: TGTGCCAGCAGCTCGGACAGGGGGAATTATGGCTACACCTTC. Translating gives CASSSDRGNYGYTF. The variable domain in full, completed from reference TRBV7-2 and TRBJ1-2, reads GAGVSQSPSNKVTEKGKDVELRCDPISGHTALYWYRQSLGQGLEFLIYFQGNSAPDKSGLPSDRFSAERTGGSVSTLTIQRTQQEDSAVYLCASSSDRGNYGYTFGSGTRLTVV.

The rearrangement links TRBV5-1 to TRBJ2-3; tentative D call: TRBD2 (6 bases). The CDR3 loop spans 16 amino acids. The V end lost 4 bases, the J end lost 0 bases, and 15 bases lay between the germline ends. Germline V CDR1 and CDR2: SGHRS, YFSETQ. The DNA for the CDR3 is TGCGCCAGCAGCCCCCGTTTAGCGGTGAGCACAGATACGCAGTATTTT. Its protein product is CASSPRLAVSTDTQYF.

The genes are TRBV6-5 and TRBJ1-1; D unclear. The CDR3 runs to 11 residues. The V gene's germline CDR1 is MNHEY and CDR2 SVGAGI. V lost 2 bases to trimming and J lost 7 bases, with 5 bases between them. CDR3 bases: TGTGCCAGCAGTTACCGGTTTGAAGCTTTCTTT. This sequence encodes CASSYRFEAFF.

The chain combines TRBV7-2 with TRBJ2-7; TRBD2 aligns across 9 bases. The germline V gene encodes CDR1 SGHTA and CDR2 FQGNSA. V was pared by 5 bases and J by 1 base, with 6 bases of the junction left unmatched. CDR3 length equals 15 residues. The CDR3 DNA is TGTGCCAGCAGCCTTCAAGCGGGGGGTTCCTACGAGCAGTACTTC. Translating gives CASSLQAGGSYEQYF. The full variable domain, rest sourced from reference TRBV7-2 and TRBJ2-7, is GAGVSQSPSNKVTEKGKDVELRCDPISGHTALYWYRQSLGQGLEFLIYFQGNSAPDKSGLPSDRFSAERTGGSVSTLTIQRTQQEDSAVYLCASSLQAGGSYEQYFGPGTRLTVT.

CDR3 amino acids: CASSTGTGDGYTF. The CDR3 nucleotides read TGTGCCAGCAGCACCGGGACAGGGGATGGCTACACCTTC. The J gene is TRBJ1-2, the V gene TRBV7-2, with TRBD1 matching over 10 bases. The trim removed 5 bases at V and 6 bases at J, leaving 3 bases unmatched. CDR3 length: 13 amino acids. The V gene's germline CDR1 is SGHTA and CDR2 FQGNSA. Full variable domain (remainder filled in from reference TRBV7-2 and TRBJ1-2): GAGVSQSPSNKVTEKGKDVELRCDPISGHTALYWYRQSLGQGLEFLIYFQGNSAPDKSGLPSDRFSAERTGGSVSTLTIQRTQQEDSAVYLCASSTGTGDGYTFGSGTRLTVV.

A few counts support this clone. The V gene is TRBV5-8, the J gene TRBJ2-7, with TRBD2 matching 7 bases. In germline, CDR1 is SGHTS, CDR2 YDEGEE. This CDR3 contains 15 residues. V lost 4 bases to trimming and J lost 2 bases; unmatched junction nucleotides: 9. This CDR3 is CASSRGLVFTYEQYF. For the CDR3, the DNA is TGTGCCAGCAGCCGCGGACTAGTTTTCACCTACGAGCAGTACTTC.

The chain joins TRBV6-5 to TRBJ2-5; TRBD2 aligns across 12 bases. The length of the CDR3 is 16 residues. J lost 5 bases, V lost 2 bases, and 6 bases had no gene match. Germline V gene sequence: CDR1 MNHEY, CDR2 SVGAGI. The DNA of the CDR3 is TGTGCCAGCAGTTACAGGGCTAGCGGGGGGGCTGAGACCCAGTACTTC. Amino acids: CASSYRASGGAETQYF.